This T cell receptor (beta chain) was retrieved from a study of blood T cell repertoires in COVID-19 (dated by TCRdb to 2020 to 2021). Regarding the research as a whole: Collaborator samples came from the United States, Italy and Spain and covered acute and convalescent phases of COVID-19. The material from the prospective study consisted of cDNA or gDNA derived from T cells, B-cell-depleted T cells, or PBMCs. Subjects who had been exposed to COVID-19, were actively infected with it, or had recovered from it provided the deeply sampled blood TCRbeta repertoires that made up the dataset. A freely available public database, intended as a resource for researchers studying the immune response to SARS-CoV-2, is where the repertoires were released. The samples were drawn from the first 160 participants of the ongoing ImmuneRACE study and from some 1,300 subjects provided by 6 global collaborators. The sample metadata nearly always contained a de-identified subject ID, COVID-19 status, age in years and sex. Where available, HLA class I and class II types were taken from metadata supplied by the sample provider and were not determined by assay-based typing.

Comment on this clone: Its antigen has not been determined. Base quality data are lacking; no much larger clone is found one base away.

CDR1 and CDR2 are read off the germline V gene as KGHDR and SFDVKD. The junction shows trimming of 4 bases on V and 0 bases on J, plus 18 bases between the germline ends. Taken from cysteine to phenylalanine, the CDR3 has 18 residues. The only DNA kept is the CDR3, 54 bases in frame from the first base. The immunoSEQ Assay, a bias-controlled multiplex PCR, was used to amplify TCRbeta CDR3 regions from genomic DNA. The study's own analysis went as follows. The number of nucleated cells in each sample was estimated from the amplification of reference gene primers within the assay. Sequence reads were collapsed and filtered to measure the absolute abundance of every unique TCRbeta CDR3 rearrangement. For each sample, productive Simpson clonality was calculated as the square root of Simpson's diversity index across productive rearrangements. TCRdb's version of the immuneACCESS table is confined to in-frame rearrangements and falls short of the full clone set. An unresolved V gene accounts for under half of the shortfall where checked; the remainder is of unknown origin. V and J calls and clone size are copied from that table; D and trimming were computed from the DNA. This sample gives under 350,000 clones in total; over 80% of them show up just once. The ten most abundant clones make up about 4.3% of the sample.

A second Seattle source provided samples from volunteer blood donors who had recovered from COVID-19. Each collaborating institution followed its own protocols to collect whole blood in K2EDTA tubes. For TCRbeta analysis, collaborators shipped samples in one of three forms: frozen whole blood, isolated PBMCs, or DNA extracted from either of those sample types. The paper's findings and limits, for the study overall: How much clinical and demographic metadata was included differed by source and by participant, and the metadata was provided uncurated.

The specimen sequenced was peripheral blood. The sequence came from a man between 60 and 75 years old who had recovered from COVID-19. The receptor chain draws on TRBV24-1 and TRBJ2-4; the D gene is perhaps TRBD1, on 6 matching bases. The CDR3 region: CATSEKASTGLAKNIQYF. The nucleotide sequence reads as follows: TGTGCCACCAGTGAAAAAGCCTCGACAGGCCTAGCCAAAAACATTCAGTACTTC.